These 3 T cell receptor beta chains share one sample of origin, sequenced in a study of blood T cell repertoires in COVID-19. Some clones are missing from TCRdb's copy, which holds only in-frame ones; the method was immunoSEQ multiplex PCR. This table has 390,000 or so clones, 90% appearing once. Sequences were obtained from peripheral blood. The receptors derive from a man aged 18-30 years with active or convalescent COVID-19.

The chain links TRBV7-2 to TRBJ1-6, with 8 bases aligning to TRBD1. The CDR3 is 17 amino acids. The germline gives CDR1 SGHTA, CDR2 FQGNSA. Trimming at V came to 7 bases and at J to 3 bases, leaving 11 bases not matched to a gene. The CDR3 DNA follows: TGTGCCAGCACCCTAACCGGAGGACAGGGCTATAATTCACCCCTCCACTTT. The encoded protein is CASTLTGGQGYNSPLHF. The complete variable domain, with remaining parts taken from reference TRBV7-2 and TRBJ1-6, reads GAGVSQSPSNKVTEKGKDVELRCDPISGHTALYWYRQSLGQGLEFLIYFQGNSAPDKSGLPSDRFSAERTGGSVSTLTIQRTQQEDSAVYLCASTLTGGQGYNSPLHFGNGTRLTVT.

The chain links TRBV24-1 to TRBJ1-5; 7 bases agree with TRBD1. Germline V CDR1 and CDR2: KGHDR, SFDVKD. V was clipped by 4 bases and J by 0 bases; unmatched bases: 5. The CDR3 loop spans 16 amino acids. The CDR3 sequence: CATSDPGQSSNQPQHF. In nucleotides, the CDR3 is TGTGCCACCAGTGACCCGGGACAGTCTAGCAATCAGCCCCAGCATTTT.

The V call is TRBV28, the J call TRBJ1-5, with D perhaps TRBD1 (5 bases). V was shortened by 6 bases and J by 10 bases, with 13 bases between the two germline ends. Germline values: CDR1 MDHEN, CDR2 SYDVKM. This CDR3 is 12 amino acids long. CDR3 coding DNA: TGTGCCAGCAGCGACCAGGGTCGCCCCCAGCATTTT. It translates to CASSDQGRPQHF.